This passage covers 17 T cell receptor beta chains from one sample sequenced in a study of T cells after yellow fever vaccination. From the 5' RACE reads, TCRdb called clonotypes with MiXCR, one entry per CDR3 protein. The sample lists tens of thousands of distinct CDR3 sequences; less than 8.5% were seen once. The material sequenced was CD8+ T cells sorted from PBMCs, taken 15 days after the yellow fever booster vaccination. All receptors derive from a man aged 25-45 years who received the YFV17D yellow fever vaccine.

In its sample, this clonotype was seen many times. This rearrangement joins TRBV12-3 or TRBV12-4 to TRBJ2-7; a possible D gene is TRBD2 (6 bases). V lost 5 bases and J lost 6, with 17 bases in between. This CDR3 spans 14 amino acids. Here the CDR3 DNA reads TGTGCCAGCAGTCTCCTACCCGCCGGGGGCGAGCAGTACTTC. Protein: CASSLLPAGGEQYF.

This clonotype was counted a few times. This rearrangement joins TRBV9 to TRBJ2-7; 11 bases map to TRBD2. V lost 2 bases and J lost 3; bases outside the gene matches: 7. CDR3 length: 16 amino acids. Germline CDR1 reads SGDLS; CDR2 reads YYNGEE. This CDR3 reads CASSVTGLAALYEQYF. The CDR3 coding sequence is TGTGCCAGCAGCGTGACGGGACTAGCGGCCCTCTACGAGCAGTACTTC.

At least ten counts were recorded for this clonotype. The rearrangement joins TRBV29-1 to TRBJ2-7; 9 bases align to TRBD1. The V gene's germline CDR1 is SQVTM and CDR2 ANQGSEA. Germline trimming cut 5 bases from V and 6 bases from J; bases unmatched to any gene: 5. This CDR3 is 12 amino acids long. The CDR3 is CSVSGTGLEQYF. For the CDR3, the DNA is TGCAGCGTTTCCGGGACAGGGCTCGAGCAGTACTTC.

This clonotype was observed at least ten times. The V and J genes are TRBV4-2 and TRBJ2-7; D possibly corresponds to TRBD1 (5 bases). Trimming took off 0 bases at V and 0 bases at J, with 12 bases between the two ends. This CDR3 region has 16 residues. In germline, CDR1 is LGHNA, CDR2 YNFKEQ. The CDR3 loop is CASSQEDTRSSYEQYF. The CDR3 DNA is TGTGCCAGCAGCCAAGAGGACACGAGGAGCTCCTACGAGCAGTACTTC.

This chain uses TRBV29-1 with TRBJ1-1, with D tentatively TRBD1 (5 bases). CDR3 size: 10 residues. V was shortened by 7 bases and J by 10 bases, with 13 bases between the two germline ends. Germline V gives CDR1 SQVTM, CDR2 ANQGSEA. The DNA for the CDR3 is TGCAGCGCCGCAGGTGGGGGAGCTTTCTTT. Translating gives CSAAGGGAFF.

This clonotype showed up many times. The V gene is TRBV12-5, the J gene TRBJ2-2, with D possibly TRBD1 on 5 matching bases. CDR3 size: 13 residues. The ends were cut back, 1 base at V and 6 bases at J, with 6 bases in the middle. CDR1 is LGHNT, CDR2 FRNRAP, per germline. The CDR3 DNA is TGTGCTAGTGGTTTGGGGGGCGCCGGGGAGCTGTTTTTT. Residues: CASGLGGAGELFF.

This clonotype was counted many times. The chain couples TRBV4-2 to TRBJ2-7; tentatively, D is TRBD2 (5 bases). V was shortened by 1 base and J by 0 bases, with 19 bases between the two germline ends. This CDR3 has 18 residues. Germline V CDR1 and CDR2: LGHNA, YNFKEQ. CDR3 nucleotide sequence: TGTGCCAGCAGCCAAGCCCCCCGGGCGGTAGGGAGCTCCTACGAGCAGTACTTC. Protein sequence: CASSQAPRAVGSSYEQYF.

This clonotype was counted many times. The J gene is TRBJ2-7, the V gene TRBV11-2; 10 bases match TRBD1. The ends lost 4 bases at V and 2 bases at J; junction bases unmatched: 2. Per the germline V gene, CDR1 is SGHAT and CDR2 is FQNNGV. This CDR3 spans 14 amino acids. CDR3: CASSSGTGAYEQYF. The CDR3 nucleotides read TGTGCCAGCAGCTCCGGGACAGGGGCCTACGAGCAGTACTTC.

This clonotype was detected many times. The chain carries TRBV4-3 and TRBJ1-2; D gene ambiguous. This CDR3 region has 15 residues. V lost 1 base and J lost 8, with 17 bases in between. Germline-derived CDR1 and CDR2 are LGHNA and YSLEER. The CDR3 nucleotides read TGCGCCAGCAGCCAAGGGGTTTTACTCAGTTTCGGCTACACCTTC. Its protein is CASSQGVLLSFGYTF.

This clonotype was counted at least ten times. This sequence joins TRBV7-2 and TRBJ2-3; TRBD1 or TRBD2 may be the D gene (5 bases each). The CDR3 length is 15 residues. CDR1 SGHTA and CDR2 FQGNSA come from the germline V gene. Trimming shortened V by 4 bases and J by 6 bases, and 17 bases separated the two germline ends. As DNA, the CDR3 is TGTGCCAGCAGCTACTCGCGAGGGGCCGGGGATACGCAGTATTTT. Protein product: CASSYSRGAGDTQYF. The whole variable domain, remainder taken from reference TRBV7-2 and TRBJ2-3, is GAGVSQSPSNKVTEKGKDVELRCDPISGHTALYWYRQSLGQGLEFLIYFQGNSAPDKSGLPSDRFSAERTGGSVSTLTIQRTQQEDSAVYLCASSYSRGAGDTQYFGPGTRLTVL.

This clonotype has at least ten counts. The rearrangement joins TRBV6-1 to TRBJ2-7, with D possibly TRBD1 on 6 matching bases. The V end lost 1 base, the J end lost 6 bases, and 7 bases lay between the germline ends. The germline V gene encodes CDR1 MNHNS and CDR2 SASEGT. This CDR3 has 12 residues. The DNA of the CDR3 is TGTGCCAGCAGTGAAGTGGGGGCCGAGCAGTACTTC. Translating gives CASSEVGAEQYF.

Many counts were recorded for this clonotype. The chain uses TRBV6-2 or TRBV6-3 and TRBJ1-5; D call uncertain. Trimming removed 8 bases at V and 7 bases at J, with 12 bases between. CDR3 length: 12 amino acids. CDR1 and CDR2 (germline): MNHEY, SVGEGT. The CDR3 DNA is TGTGCCAGCGCGGGCGGTGGCCAGCCCCAGCATTTT. Protein: CASAGGGQPQHF.

This clonotype was seen many times. The chain couples TRBV7-9 to TRBJ2-2; D gene unclear. The CDR3 contains 14 residues. Germline V gives CDR1 SEHNR, CDR2 FQNEAQ (reference sequence). The V gene lost 1 base and the J gene lost 7 bases, with 10 bases spanning the gap. The CDR3 region is CASSLGPQSGELFF. CDR3 in DNA: TGTGCCAGCAGCTTAGGGCCCCAAAGCGGGGAGCTGTTTTTT.

This clonotype appeared many times. The rearrangement joins TRBV7-6 to TRBJ2-2; 9 positions match TRBD2. Germline lookup yields CDR1 SGHVS and CDR2 FNYEAQ. The CDR3 is 17 residues long. The V segment lost 5 bases and the J segment 5 bases; nucleotides outside the gene matches: 12. The CDR3 spells CASSDPEREDITGELFF. The CDR3 nucleotides read TGTGCCAGCAGCGACCCCGAGCGGGAGGACATAACCGGGGAGCTGTTTTTT.

As regards this clonotype: A much bigger clone sits one base away, suggesting this may be a read error. The gene calls are TRBV4-2 and TRBJ2-1; no clear D. The CDR3 consists of 11 residues. CDR1 and CDR2 (germline): LGHNA, YNFKEQ. CDR3 sequence: CANSQGGLQFF. For the CDR3, the DNA is TGTGCCAACAGCCAAGGCGGTCTACAGTTCTTC.

This clonotype was counted many times. The chain links TRBV29-1 to TRBJ2-7; a weak D match, TRBD2 (6 bases). The CDR3 sequence is 12 residues long. With 7 bases removed from V and 2 bases from J, the gap between germline ends came to 12 bases. The germline V gene has CDR1 SQVTM and CDR2 ANQGSEA. For the CDR3, the DNA is TGCAGCGCGGGAGACGTGCCCTACGAGCAGTACTTC. Residues: CSAGDVPYEQYF.

In its sample, this clonotype was seen many times. V usage is TRBV20-1 and J usage is TRBJ2-1; no clear D gene. The CDR3 consists of 11 residues. V lost 0 bases and J 9 bases, leaving 6 bases between the germline ends. Germline CDR1 and CDR2: DFQATT and SNEGSKA (reference sequence). The CDR3 sequence is CSARDATEQFF. Here the CDR3 DNA reads TGCAGTGCTAGAGATGCTACTGAGCAGTTCTTC.